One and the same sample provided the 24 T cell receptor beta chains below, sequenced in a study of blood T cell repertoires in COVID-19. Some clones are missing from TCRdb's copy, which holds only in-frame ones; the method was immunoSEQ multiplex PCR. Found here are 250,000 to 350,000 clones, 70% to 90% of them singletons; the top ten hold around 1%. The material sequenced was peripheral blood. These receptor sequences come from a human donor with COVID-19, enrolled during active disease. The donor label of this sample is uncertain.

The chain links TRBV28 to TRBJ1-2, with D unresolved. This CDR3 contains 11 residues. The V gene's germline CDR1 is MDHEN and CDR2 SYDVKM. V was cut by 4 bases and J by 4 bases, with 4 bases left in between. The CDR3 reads CASSWSYGYTF. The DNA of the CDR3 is TGTGCCAGCAGTTGGAGCTATGGCTACACCTTC.

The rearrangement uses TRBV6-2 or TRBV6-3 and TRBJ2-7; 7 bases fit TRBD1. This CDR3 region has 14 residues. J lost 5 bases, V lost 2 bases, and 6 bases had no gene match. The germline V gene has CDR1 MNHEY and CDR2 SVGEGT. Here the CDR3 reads CASSYGETGDEQYF. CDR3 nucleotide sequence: TGTGCCAGCAGTTACGGCGAAACAGGGGACGAGCAGTACTTC.

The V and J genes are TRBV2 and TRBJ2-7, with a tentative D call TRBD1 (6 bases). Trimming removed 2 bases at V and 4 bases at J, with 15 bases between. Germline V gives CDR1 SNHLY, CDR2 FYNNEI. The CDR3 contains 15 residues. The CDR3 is CASSETDRPPYEQYF. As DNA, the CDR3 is TGTGCCAGCAGTGAAACAGACAGGCCCCCTTACGAGCAGTACTTC.

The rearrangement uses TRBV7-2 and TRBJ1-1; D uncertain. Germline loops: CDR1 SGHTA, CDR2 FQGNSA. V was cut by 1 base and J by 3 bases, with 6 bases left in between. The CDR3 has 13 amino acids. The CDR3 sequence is CASSLVPDTEAFF. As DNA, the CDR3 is TGTGCCAGCAGCTTAGTCCCGGACACTGAAGCTTTCTTT. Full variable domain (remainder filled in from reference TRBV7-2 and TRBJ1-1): GAGVSQSPSNKVTEKGKDVELRCDPISGHTALYWYRQSLGQGLEFLIYFQGNSAPDKSGLPSDRFSAERTGGSVSTLTIQRTQQEDSAVYLCASSLVPDTEAFFGQGTRLTVV.

The CDR3 DNA reads TGCAGCGTTCGCCTAGCGGGAGTGACAGATACGCAGTATTTT. It encodes CSVRLAGVTDTQYF. The chain has TRBV29-1 and TRBJ2-3; 10 bases map to TRBD2. CDR3 size: 14 residues. Germline loops: CDR1 SQVTM, CDR2 ANQGSEA. J was trimmed by 3 bases and V by 5 bases; bases with no gene match: 5.

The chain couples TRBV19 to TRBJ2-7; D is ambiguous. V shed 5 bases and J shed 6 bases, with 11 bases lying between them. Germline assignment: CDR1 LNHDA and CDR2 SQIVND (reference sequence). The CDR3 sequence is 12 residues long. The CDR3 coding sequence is TGTGCCAGTAGTTCAGCGACGGGCGAGCAGTACTTC. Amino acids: CASSSATGEQYF. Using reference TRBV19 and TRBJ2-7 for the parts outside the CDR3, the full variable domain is DGGITQSPKYLFRKEGQNVTLSCEQNLNHDAMYWYRQDPGQGLRLIYYSQIVNDFQKGDIAEGYSVSREKKESFPLTVTSAQKNPTAFYLCASSSATGEQYFGPGTRLTVT.

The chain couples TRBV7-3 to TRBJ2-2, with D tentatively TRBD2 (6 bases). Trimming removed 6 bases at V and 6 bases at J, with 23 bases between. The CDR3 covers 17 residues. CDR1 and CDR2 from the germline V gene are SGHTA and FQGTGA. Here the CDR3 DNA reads TGTGCCAGCAGTCAACCGGACTACCAGGGAGGTGCCGGGGAGCTGTTTTTT. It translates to CASSQPDYQGGAGELFF.

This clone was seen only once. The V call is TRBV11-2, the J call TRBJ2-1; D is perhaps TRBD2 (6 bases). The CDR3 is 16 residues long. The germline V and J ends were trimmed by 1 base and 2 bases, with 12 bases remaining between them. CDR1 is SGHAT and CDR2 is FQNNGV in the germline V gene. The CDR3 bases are TGTGCCAGCAGCTTAGTTTCGGGAGCGGCCTACAATGAGCAGTTCTTC. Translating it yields CASSLVSGAAYNEQFF. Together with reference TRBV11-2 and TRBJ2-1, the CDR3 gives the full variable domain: EAGVAQSPRYKIIEKRQSVAFWCNPISGHATLYWYQQILGQGPKLLIQFQNNGVVDDSQLPKDRFSAERLKGVDSTLKIQPAKLEDSAVYLCASSLVSGAAYNEQFFGPGTRLTVL.

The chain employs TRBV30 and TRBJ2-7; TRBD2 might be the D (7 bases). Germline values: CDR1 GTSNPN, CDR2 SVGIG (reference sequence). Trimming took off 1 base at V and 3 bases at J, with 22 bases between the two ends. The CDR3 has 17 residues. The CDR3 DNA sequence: TGTGCCTGGAGTGATCCGGGGGGCCAGCTTGAAATCTACGAGCAGTACTTC. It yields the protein CAWSDPGGQLEIYEQYF.

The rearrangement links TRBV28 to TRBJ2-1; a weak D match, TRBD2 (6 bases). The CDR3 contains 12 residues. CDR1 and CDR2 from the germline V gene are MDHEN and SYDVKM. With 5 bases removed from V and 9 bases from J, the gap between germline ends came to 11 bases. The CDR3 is CASSETSREQFF. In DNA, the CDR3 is TGTGCCAGCAGTGAAACTAGCCGTGAGCAGTTCTTC.

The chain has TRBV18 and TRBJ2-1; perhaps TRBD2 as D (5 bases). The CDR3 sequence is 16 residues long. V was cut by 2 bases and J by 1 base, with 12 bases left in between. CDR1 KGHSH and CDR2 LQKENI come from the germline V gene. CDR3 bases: TGTGCCAGCTCACCAAGTTTCGGGGAGTCCTACAATGAGCAGTTCTTC. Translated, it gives CASSPSFGESYNEQFF.

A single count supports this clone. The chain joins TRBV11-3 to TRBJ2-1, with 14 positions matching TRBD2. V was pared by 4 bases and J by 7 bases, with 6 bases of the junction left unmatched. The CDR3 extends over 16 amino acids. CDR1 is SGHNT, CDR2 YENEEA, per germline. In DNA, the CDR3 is TGTGCCAGCAGCTCAAGACTAGCGGGAGGGGAGAATGAGCAGTTCTTC. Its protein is CASSSRLAGGENEQFF.

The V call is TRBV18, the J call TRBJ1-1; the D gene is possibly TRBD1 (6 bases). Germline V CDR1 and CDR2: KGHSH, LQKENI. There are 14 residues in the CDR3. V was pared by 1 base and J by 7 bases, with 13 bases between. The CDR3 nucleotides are TGTGCCAGCTCACCACGGGGGCAAGAAAGTGAAGCTTTCTTT. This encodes CASSPRGQESEAFF.

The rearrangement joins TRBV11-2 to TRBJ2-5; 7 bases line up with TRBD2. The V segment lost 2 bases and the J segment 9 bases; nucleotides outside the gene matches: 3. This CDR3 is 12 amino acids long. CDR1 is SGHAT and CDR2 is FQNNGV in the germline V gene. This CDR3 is CASSLNRGAQYF. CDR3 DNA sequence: TGTGCCAGCAGCTTAAACCGGGGGGCCCAGTACTTC.

The CDR3 is CASSLQAGENEQFF. CDR3 nucleotides: TGCGCCAGCAGCTTACAAGCGGGAGAAAATGAGCAGTTCTTC. The chain joins TRBV5-1 to TRBJ2-1; 8 nucleotides agree with TRBD2. The V gene's germline CDR1 is SGHRS and CDR2 YFSETQ. The junction had 5 bases not matched to a gene; V was cut back by 2 bases and J by 7 bases. The CDR3 contains 14 residues.

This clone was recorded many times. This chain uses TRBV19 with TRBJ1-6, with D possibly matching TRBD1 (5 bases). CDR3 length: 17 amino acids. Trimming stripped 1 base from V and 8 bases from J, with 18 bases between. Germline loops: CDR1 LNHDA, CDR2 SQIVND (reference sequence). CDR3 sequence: CASSIVSGGAVDSPLHF. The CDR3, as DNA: TGTGCCAGTAGTATAGTTAGCGGAGGGGCCGTGGATTCACCCCTCCACTTT.

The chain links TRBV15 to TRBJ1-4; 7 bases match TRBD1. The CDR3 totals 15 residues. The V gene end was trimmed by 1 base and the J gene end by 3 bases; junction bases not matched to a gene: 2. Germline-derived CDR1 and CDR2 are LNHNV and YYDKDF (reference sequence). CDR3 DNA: TGTGCCACCAGCAGAGGAACAGGGGCTAATGAAAAACTGTTTTTT. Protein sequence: CATSRGTGANEKLFF.

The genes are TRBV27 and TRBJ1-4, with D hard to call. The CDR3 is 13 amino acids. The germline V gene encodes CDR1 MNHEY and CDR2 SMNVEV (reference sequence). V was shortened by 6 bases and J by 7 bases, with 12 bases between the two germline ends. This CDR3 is CASRRHGGEKLFF. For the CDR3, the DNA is TGTGCCAGCAGGCGACACGGTGGTGAAAAACTGTTTTTT.

DNA for the CDR3: TGTGCCAGCAGCGTCCCCCCAGGGGCAGCTTTCTTT. This translates into CASSVPPGAAFF. The chain joins TRBV9 to TRBJ1-1; TRBD1 might be the D (6 bases). This CDR3 is built from 12 residues. The germline V gene encodes CDR1 SGDLS and CDR2 YYNGEE. V was pared by 2 bases and J by 10 bases, with 12 bases between.

CDR3 DNA: TGCGCCAGCAGCCGGACCGGGGGTGACACTGAAGCTTTCTTT. Amino acids: CASSRTGGDTEAFF. This sequence joins TRBV5-1 and TRBJ1-1; D might be TRBD1 (5 bases). The length of the CDR3 is 14 residues. The germline V gene has CDR1 SGHRS and CDR2 YFSETQ. Trimming took 4 bases from V and 3 from J, leaving 13 bases between them. Supplemented by reference TRBV5-1 and TRBJ1-1, the full variable domain reads KAGVTQTPRYLIKTRGQQVTLSCSPISGHRSVSWYQQTPGQGLQFLFEYFSETQRNKGNFPGRFSGRQFSNSRSEMNVSTLELGDSALYLCASSRTGGDTEAFFGQGTRLTVV.

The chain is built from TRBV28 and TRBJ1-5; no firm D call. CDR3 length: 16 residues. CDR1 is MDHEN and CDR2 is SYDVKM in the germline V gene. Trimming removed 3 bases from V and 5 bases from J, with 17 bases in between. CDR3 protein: CASSFSLAGSHQPQHF. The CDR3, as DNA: TGTGCCAGCAGTTTTTCTTTGGCGGGCTCTCATCAGCCCCAGCATTTT.

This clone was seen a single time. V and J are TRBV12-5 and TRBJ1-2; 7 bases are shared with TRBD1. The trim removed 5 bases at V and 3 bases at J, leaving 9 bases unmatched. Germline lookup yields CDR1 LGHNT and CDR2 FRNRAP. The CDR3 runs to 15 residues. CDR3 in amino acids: CASGPPDRAHYGYTF. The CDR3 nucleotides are TGTGCTAGTGGTCCCCCTGACAGGGCCCACTATGGCTACACCTTC.

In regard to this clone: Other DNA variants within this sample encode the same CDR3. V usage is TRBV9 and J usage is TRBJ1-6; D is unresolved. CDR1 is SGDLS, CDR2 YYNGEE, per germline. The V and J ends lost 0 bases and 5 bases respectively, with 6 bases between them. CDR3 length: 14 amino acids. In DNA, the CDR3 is TGTGCCAGCAGCGTAGCCACAGATAATTCACCCCTCCACTTT. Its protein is CASSVATDNSPLHF.

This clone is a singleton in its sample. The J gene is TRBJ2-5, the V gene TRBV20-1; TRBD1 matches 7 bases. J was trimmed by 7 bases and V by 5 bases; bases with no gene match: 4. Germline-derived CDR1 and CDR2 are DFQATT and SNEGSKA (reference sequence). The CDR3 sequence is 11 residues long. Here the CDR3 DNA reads TGCAGTGCTTACACAGGGGTGACCCAGTACTTC. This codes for CSAYTGVTQYF.